The present TCR beta chain was sequenced within a study of cytomegalovirus exposure and HLA in healthy donors. The study ran its PCR with 60 Vbeta and 13 Jbeta primers. The table came from immunoSEQ multiplex PCR; TCRdb's copy has only in-frame clones and leaves some out. The data hold 150,000 to 200,000 clones, with under 70% observed a single time. Germline V lookup: CDR1 SGHRS, CDR2 YFSETQ. Trimming cost V 2 bases and J 2 bases, with 7 bases left between them. This CDR3 comprises 13 residues. The chain recombines TRBV5-1 with TRBJ1-2, with D perhaps matching TRBD1 (5 bases). Material: PBMCs. The clonotype originates from a man in his thirties or forties in good health and CMV-seropositive. CDR3 sequence reads: CASSFNRNYGYTF. Written as DNA, the CDR3 is TGCGCCAGCAGCTTCAACAGGAACTATGGCTACACCTTC.